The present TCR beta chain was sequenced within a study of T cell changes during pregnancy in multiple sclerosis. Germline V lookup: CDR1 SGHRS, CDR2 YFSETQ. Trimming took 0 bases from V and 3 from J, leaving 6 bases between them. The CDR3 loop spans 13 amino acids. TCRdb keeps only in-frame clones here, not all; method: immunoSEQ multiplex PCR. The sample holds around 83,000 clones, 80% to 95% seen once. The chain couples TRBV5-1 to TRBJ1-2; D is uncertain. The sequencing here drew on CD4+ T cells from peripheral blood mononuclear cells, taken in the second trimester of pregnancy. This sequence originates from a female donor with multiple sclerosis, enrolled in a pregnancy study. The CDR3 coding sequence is TGCGCCAGCAGCTTGGGCGGAGACTATGGCTACACCTTC. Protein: CASSLGGDYGYTF.